These T cell receptor beta chains were read from a single sample in a study of T cell responses to AZD1222 COVID-19 vaccine. The repertoire was sequenced with immunoSEQ multiplex PCR; TCRdb's copy has only in-frame clones and lacks some. The sample has 120,000 to 150,000 clones, roughly 93% seen once. Source: peripheral blood, taken 28 days after the second AZD1222 dose. The receptors here all came from an adult who received the AZD1222 COVID-19 vaccine. CDR3s include the opening cysteine and the closing phenylalanine or tryptophan. D genes are given only for firm matches.

D: NA; V: TRBV3-1/TRBV3-2; J: TRBJ1-4; CDR3: CASSQDEVSRISKNEKLFF
D: NA; V: TRBV19; J: TRBJ1-2; CDR3: CASISPGFSYGYTF
D: NA; V: TRBV9; J: TRBJ1-2; CDR3: CASSVGGAYGYTF
D: NA; V: TRBV7-9; J: TRBJ1-2; CDR3: CASSVRQGYTF
D: NA; V: TRBV13; J: TRBJ2-1; CDR3: CASSWGDVSYNEQFF
D: NA; V: TRBV7-5; J: TRBJ2-7; CDR3: CARSPPRRLSYEQYF
D: NA; V: TRBV6-2/TRBV6-3; J: TRBJ2-2; CDR3: CASSYARWSWGVQSGELFF
D: NA; V: TRBV7-9; J: TRBJ1-2; CDR3: CASSSRGGNGYTF
D: NA; V: TRBV5-4; J: TRBJ2-7; CDR3: CASSLAAAQRYEQYF
D: TRBD2; V: TRBV3-1/TRBV3-2; J: TRBJ2-1; CDR3: CASSAPLAGNEQFF
D: TRBD2; V: TRBV5-8; J: TRBJ2-1; CDR3: CASSLGAGGRMNEQFF
D: NA; V: TRBV10-3; J: TRBJ1-4; CDR3: CAISVDLTNEKLFF
D: NA; V: TRBV19; J: TRBJ1-2; CDR3: CASSMAGSPEPSTYGYTF
D: NA; V: TRBV11-2; J: TRBJ1-3; CDR3: CASSRIYTSGNTIYF
D: NA; V: TRBV7-2; J: TRBJ2-3; CDR3: CASSFGGRDTQYF
D: NA; V: TRBV30; J: TRBJ1-6; CDR3: CAWSFAGSLHF
D: NA; V: TRBV11-3; J: TRBJ2-2; CDR3: CASSPGEVGELFF
D: TRBD1; V: TRBV28; J: TRBJ1-5; CDR3: CASRSGQLYQPQHF
D: NA; V: TRBV19; J: TRBJ1-5; CDR3: CASSRTTRSNQPQHF
D: NA; V: TRBV29-1; J: TRBJ1-1; CDR3: CSARASGVAFF
D: TRBD2; V: TRBV5-1; J: TRBJ2-2; CDR3: CASSAGLAGGTGELFF
D: TRBD1; V: TRBV6-1; J: TRBJ2-5; CDR3: CASSEARTGGFETQYF
D: TRBD2; V: TRBV7-8; J: TRBJ2-7; CDR3: CASSSGTSGYEQYF
D: TRBD1; V: TRBV27; J: TRBJ1-2; CDR3: CASSLGTGGNGYTF
D: NA; V: TRBV7-9; J: TRBJ1-2; CDR3: CASGGAKGYTF
D: NA; V: TRBV20-1; J: TRBJ1-2; CDR3: CSASLEPSNYGYTF
D: NA; V: TRBV28; J: TRBJ1-2; CDR3: CASSLGRYGYTF
D: NA; V: TRBV30; J: TRBJ1-6; CDR3: CAWSVRAGGNSPLHF
D: NA; V: TRBV6-5; J: TRBJ1-2; CDR3: CASSYAAVGGYTF
D: NA; V: TRBV19; J: TRBJ1-5; CDR3: CASSEGGIQPQHF
D: NA; V: TRBV5-4; J: TRBJ1-1; CDR3: CASRTGGGTEAFF
D: TRBD1; V: TRBV6-5; J: TRBJ2-1; CDR3: CASSYKGAYEQFF
D: NA; V: TRBV2; J: TRBJ2-4; CDR3: CASSGNNIQYF
D: NA; V: TRBV5-8; J: TRBJ2-1; CDR3: CASSYSDTYNEQFF
D: NA; V: TRBV3-1/TRBV3-2; J: TRBJ1-2; CDR3: CASSQGSVPKPAGPYGYTF
D: TRBD1; V: TRBV14; J: TRBJ1-2; CDR3: CASSQDRGQGSYGYTF
D: NA; V: TRBV11-2; J: TRBJ1-1; CDR3: CASTRTANTEAFF
D: TRBD1; V: TRBV5-8; J: TRBJ1-2; CDR3: CASSFGTGPLYGYTF
D: NA; V: TRBV18; J: TRBJ1-1; CDR3: CASSGRSGGEAFF
D: NA; V: TRBV11-2; J: TRBJ2-7; CDR3: CASSFGEESYEQYF
D: NA; V: TRBV13; J: TRBJ2-1; CDR3: CASSSDQNFNEQFF
D: TRBD1; V: TRBV2; J: TRBJ1-2; CDR3: CASIRDSYGYTF
D: NA; V: TRBV9; J: TRBJ1-1; CDR3: CASSVSSLDVHTEAFF
D: TRBD2; V: TRBV27; J: TRBJ2-5; CDR3: CASSSLAVLQETQYF
D: TRBD1; V: TRBV6-5; J: TRBJ1-5; CDR3: CASSRTGQGRQPQHF
D: NA; V: TRBV7-8; J: TRBJ2-7; CDR3: CASSYSAAYEQYF
D: TRBD1; V: TRBV7-9; J: TRBJ2-2; CDR3: CASSFRGQGTRGGELFF